This T cell receptor beta chain was sequenced for a study of human T cells and chemical hapten exposure. Unique molecular identifiers were attached to individual cDNA molecules within the library. TCRdb reanalysed the RACE reads using MiXCR and keeps one entry per CDR3 protein. There are about 120,000 distinct CDR3 sequences in the sample; about 11% occur only once, and 2% to 2.5% lies in the top ten. Whole-study results and caveats: Among expanded TCRs, significantly more large CDR3 similarity clusters formed than among controls.

Described time point: patch test 3, about 24 weeks after DPC sensitization. Treatment denoted: therapeutic diphenylcyclopropenone sensitization with weekly scalp DPC. Each patch-test visit's blood sample preceded patch application. This clonotype came up many times. Its cognate antigen is unknown. The source was whole blood, collected in connection with sensitization to the hapten diphenylcyclopropenone (DPC). The clonotype comes from a woman aged 45-65 years with alopecia areata. Some clones in this sample may be carry-over from other donors' samples.

The CDR3 loop reads CASTPGGGGHYEQYF. The CDR3 DNA reads as TGTGCCAGCACCCCCGGGGGCGGGGGCCACTACGAGCAGTACTTC. The rearrangement links TRBV7-9 to TRBJ2-7; D is possibly TRBD2 (7 bases). Germline loops: CDR1 SEHNR, CDR2 FQNEAQ (reference sequence). This CDR3 is 15 amino acids long. The ends were cut back, 7 bases at V and 3 bases at J, with 19 bases in the middle.